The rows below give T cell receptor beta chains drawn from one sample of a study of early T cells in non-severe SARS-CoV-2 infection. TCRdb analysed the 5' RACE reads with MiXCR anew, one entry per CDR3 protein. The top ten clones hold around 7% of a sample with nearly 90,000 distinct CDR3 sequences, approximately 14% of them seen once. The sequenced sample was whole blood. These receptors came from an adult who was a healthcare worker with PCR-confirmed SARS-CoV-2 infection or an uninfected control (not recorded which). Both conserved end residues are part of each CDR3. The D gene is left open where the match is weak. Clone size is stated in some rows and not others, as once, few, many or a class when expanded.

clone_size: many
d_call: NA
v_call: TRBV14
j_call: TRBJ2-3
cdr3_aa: CASSQVSTDTQYF
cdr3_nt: TGTGCCAGCAGCCAAGTCAGCACAGATACGCAGTATTTT

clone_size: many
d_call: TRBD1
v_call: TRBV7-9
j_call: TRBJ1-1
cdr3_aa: CASRDRYDPEAFF
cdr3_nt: TGTGCCAGCCGGGACAGATACGACCCTGAAGCTTTCTTT

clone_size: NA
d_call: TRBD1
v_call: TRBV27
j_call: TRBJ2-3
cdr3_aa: CASSLSRQGASDTQYF
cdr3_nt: TGTGCCAGCAGTTTATCCAGGCAGGGGGCATCAGATACGCAGTATTTT

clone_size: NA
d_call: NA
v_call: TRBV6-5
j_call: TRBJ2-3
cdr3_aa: CASSEGRADTQYF
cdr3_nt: TGTGCCAGCAGTGAGGGACGGGCGGATACGCAGTATTTT

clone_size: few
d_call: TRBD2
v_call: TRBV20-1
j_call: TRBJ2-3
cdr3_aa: CSAPAGLAGGPSSTDTQYF
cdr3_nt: TGCAGTGCCCCCGCGGGACTAGCGGGAGGGCCATCGAGCACAGATACGCAGTATTTT

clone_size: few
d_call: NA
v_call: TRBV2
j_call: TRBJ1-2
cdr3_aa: CASSEGRATLYGYTF
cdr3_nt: TGTGCCAGCAGTGAGGGCAGGGCGACGCTCTATGGCTACACCTTC

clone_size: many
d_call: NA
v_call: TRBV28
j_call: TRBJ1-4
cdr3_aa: CASSEGGPNEKLFF
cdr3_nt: TGTGCCAGCAGTGAGGGGGGACCTAATGAAAAACTGTTTTTT

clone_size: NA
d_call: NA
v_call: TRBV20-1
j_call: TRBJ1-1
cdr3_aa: CSAVRDRNTEAFF
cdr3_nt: TGCAGTGCTGTACGTGACAGGAACACTGAAGCTTTCTTT

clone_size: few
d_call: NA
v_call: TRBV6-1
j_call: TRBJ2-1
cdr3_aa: CASRNGKRSSYNEQFF
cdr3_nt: TGTGCCAGCCGGAACGGGAAGCGGAGCTCCTACAATGAGCAGTTCTTC

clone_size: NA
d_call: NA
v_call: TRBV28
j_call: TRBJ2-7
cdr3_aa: CASSEGVHEQYF
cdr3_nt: TGTGCCAGCAGTGAGGGGGTCCACGAGCAGTACTTC

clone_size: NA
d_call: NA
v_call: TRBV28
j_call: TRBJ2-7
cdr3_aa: CASSLSGQISYEQYF
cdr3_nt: TGTGCCAGCAGTTTATCTGGACAGATTTCGTACGAGCAGTACTTC

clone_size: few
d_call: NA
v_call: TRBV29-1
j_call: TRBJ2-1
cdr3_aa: CSVPLNNEQFF
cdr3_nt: TGCAGCGTCCCGTTGAACAATGAGCAGTTCTTC

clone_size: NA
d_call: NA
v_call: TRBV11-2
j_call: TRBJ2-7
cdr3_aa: CASSLDGLWDTYYEQYF
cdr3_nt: TGTGCCAGCAGCTTAGATGGCCTGTGGGACACCTACTACGAGCAGTACTTC

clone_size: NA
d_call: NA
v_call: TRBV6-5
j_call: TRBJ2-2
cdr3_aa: CASSYTEPGHLAGELFF
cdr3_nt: TGTGCCAGCAGTTACACCGAACCGGGACACCTGGCCGGGGAGCTGTTTTTT

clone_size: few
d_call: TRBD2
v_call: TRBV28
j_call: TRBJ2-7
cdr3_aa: CASSPGLDNYEQYF
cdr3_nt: TGTGCCAGCAGTCCGGGACTAGACAACTACGAGCAGTACTTC

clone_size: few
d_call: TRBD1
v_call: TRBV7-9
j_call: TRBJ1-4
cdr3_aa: CASSRQGRVGKLFF
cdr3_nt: TGTGCCAGCAGCCGACAGGGACGCGTTGGAAAACTGTTTTTT

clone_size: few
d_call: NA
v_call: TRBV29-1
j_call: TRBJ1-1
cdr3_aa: CSVGHPNTEAFF
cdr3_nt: TGCAGCGTTGGCCATCCGAACACTGAAGCTTTCTTT

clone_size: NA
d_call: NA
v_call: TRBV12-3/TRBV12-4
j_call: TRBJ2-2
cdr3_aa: CASSSPPTTITGELFF
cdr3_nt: TGTGCCAGCAGTTCCCCTCCGACTACGATCACCGGGGAGCTGTTTTTT

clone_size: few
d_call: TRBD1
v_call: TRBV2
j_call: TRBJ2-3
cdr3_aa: CASSTDRGLGDTQYF
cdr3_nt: TGTGCCAGCAGTACTGACAGGGGGCTGGGGGATACGCAGTATTTT

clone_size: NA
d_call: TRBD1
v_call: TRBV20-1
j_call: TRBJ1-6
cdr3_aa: CSARLGTGNSPLHF
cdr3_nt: TGCAGTGCTAGATTGGGGACAGGGAATTCACCCCTCCACTTT

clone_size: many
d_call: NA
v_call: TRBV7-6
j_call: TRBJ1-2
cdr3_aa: CASSFLGAGTNYGYTF
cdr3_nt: TGTGCCAGCAGCTTCCTAGGGGCAGGGACGAACTATGGCTACACCTTC

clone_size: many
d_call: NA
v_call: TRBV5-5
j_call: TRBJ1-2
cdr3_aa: CASSSTGTSSYGYTF
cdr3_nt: TGTGCCAGCAGCTCTACCGGGACGTCGTCTTATGGCTACACCTTC

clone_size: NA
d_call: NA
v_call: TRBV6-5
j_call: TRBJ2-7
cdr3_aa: CASSYSSGIGAYEQYF
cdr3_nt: TGTGCCAGCAGTTACTCGTCCGGGATCGGTGCCTACGAGCAGTACTTC

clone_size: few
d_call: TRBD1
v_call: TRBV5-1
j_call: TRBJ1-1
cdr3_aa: CASSLVGTGYESTEAFF
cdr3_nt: TGCGCCAGCAGCTTGGTAGGGACAGGGTACGAGAGCACTGAAGCTTTCTTT